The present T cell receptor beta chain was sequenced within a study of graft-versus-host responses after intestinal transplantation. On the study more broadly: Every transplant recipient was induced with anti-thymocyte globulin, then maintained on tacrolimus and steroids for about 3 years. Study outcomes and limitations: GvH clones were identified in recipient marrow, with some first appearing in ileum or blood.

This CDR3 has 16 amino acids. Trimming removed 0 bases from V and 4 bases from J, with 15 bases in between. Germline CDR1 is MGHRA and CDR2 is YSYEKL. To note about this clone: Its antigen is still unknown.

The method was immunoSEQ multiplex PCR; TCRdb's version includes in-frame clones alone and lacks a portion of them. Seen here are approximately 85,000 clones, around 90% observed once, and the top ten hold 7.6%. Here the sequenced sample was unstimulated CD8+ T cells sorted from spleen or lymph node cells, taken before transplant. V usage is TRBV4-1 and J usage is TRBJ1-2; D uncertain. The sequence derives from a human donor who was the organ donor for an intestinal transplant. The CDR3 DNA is TGCGCCAGCAGCCAAGATCCCGCCTGGACCTTCTATGGCTACACCTTC. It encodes CASSQDPAWTFYGYTF.